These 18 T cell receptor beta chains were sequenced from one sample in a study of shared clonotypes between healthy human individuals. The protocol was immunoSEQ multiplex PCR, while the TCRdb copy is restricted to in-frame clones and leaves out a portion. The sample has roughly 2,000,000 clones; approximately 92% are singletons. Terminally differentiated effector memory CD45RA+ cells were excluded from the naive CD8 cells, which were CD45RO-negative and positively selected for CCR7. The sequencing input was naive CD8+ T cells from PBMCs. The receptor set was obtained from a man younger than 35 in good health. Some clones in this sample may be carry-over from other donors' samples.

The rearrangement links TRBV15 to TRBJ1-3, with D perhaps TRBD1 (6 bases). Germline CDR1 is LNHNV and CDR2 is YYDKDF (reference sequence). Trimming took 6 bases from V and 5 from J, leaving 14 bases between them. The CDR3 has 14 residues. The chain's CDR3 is CATRLRGQRNTIYF. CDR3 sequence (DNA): TGTGCCACCAGGCTCCGCGGACAGCGAAACACCATATATTTT.

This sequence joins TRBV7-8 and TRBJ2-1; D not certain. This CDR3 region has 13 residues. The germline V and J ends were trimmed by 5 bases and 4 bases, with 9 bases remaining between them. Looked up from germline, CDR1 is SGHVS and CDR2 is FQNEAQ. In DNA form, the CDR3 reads TGTGCCAGCAGCGTCACACCTTACAATGAGCAGTTCTTC. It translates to CASSVTPYNEQFF. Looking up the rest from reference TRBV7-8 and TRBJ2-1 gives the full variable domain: GAGVSQSPRYKVAKRGQDVALRCDPISGHVSLFWYQQALGQGPEFLTYFQNEAQLDKSGLPSDRFFAERPEGSVSTLKIQRTQQEDSAVYLCASSVTPYNEQFFGPGTRLTVL.

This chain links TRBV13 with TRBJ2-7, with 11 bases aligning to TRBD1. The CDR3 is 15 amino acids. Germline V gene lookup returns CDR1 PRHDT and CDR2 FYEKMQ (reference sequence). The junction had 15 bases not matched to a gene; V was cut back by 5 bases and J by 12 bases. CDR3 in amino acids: CASSGGGQGDLFGYF. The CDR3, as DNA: TGTGCCAGCAGCGGAGGGGGACAGGGGGACCTTTTTGGGTACTTC.

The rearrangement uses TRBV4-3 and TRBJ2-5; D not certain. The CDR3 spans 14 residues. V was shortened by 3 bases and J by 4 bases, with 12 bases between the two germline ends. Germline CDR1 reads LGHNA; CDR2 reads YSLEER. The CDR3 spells CASSHTAPSETQYF. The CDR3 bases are TGCGCCAGCAGCCACACAGCTCCGTCAGAGACCCAGTACTTC.

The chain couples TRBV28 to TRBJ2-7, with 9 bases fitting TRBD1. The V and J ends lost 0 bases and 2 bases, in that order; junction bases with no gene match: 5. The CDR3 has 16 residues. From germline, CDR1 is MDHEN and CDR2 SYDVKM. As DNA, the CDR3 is TGTGCCAGCAGTTTATGGGGGACAGGGCTCACCTACGAGCAGTACTTC. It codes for CASSLWGTGLTYEQYF. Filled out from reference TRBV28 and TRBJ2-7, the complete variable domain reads DVKVTQSSRYLVKRTGEKVFLECVQDMDHENMFWYRQDPGLGLRLIYFSYDVKMKEKGDIPEGYSVSREKKERFSLILESASTNQTSMYLCASSLWGTGLTYEQYFGPGTRLTVT.

The CDR3 loop reads CASSQDLAGPEQFF. CDR3 nucleotide sequence: TGCGCCAGCAGCCAAGATTTAGCGGGCCCGGAGCAGTTCTTC. This chain uses TRBV4-3 with TRBJ2-1, with TRBD2 matching 7 bases. The CDR3 is made up of 14 amino acids. J was trimmed by 10 bases and V by 0 bases; bases with no gene match: 6. Germline loops: CDR1 LGHNA, CDR2 YSLEER.

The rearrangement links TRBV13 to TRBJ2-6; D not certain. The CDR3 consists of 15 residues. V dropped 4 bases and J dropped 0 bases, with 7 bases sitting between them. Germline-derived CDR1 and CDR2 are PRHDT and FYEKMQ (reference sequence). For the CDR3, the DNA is TGTGCCAGCAGCTCGGCCCCCTCTGGGGCCAACGTCCTGACTTTC. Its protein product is CASSSAPSGANVLTF.

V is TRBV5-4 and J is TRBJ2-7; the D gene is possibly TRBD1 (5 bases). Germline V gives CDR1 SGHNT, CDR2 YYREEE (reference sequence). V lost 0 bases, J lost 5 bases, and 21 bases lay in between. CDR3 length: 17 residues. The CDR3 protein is CASSLGSRRAGIDEQYF. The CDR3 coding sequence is TGTGCCAGCAGCTTGGGGTCCCGCAGGGCCGGCATTGACGAGCAGTACTTC.

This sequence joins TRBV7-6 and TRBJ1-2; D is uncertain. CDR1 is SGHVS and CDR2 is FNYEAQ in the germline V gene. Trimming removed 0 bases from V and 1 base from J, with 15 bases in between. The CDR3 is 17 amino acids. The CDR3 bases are TGTGCCAGCAGCTTAGCGCAGTCCCGAGACCATAACTATGGCTACACCTTC. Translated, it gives CASSLAQSRDHNYGYTF.

The CDR3 nucleotides are TGTGCCAGTACCTTCTTAACAGGGAACAATCAGCCCCAGCATTTT. Encoded protein: CASTFLTGNNQPQHF. J is TRBJ1-5 and V is TRBV19, with a possible D match to TRBD1 (6 bases). V lost 7 bases to trimming and J lost 3 bases, with 16 bases between them. Germline CDR1 and CDR2: LNHDA and SQIVND (reference sequence). The CDR3 is 15 amino acids.

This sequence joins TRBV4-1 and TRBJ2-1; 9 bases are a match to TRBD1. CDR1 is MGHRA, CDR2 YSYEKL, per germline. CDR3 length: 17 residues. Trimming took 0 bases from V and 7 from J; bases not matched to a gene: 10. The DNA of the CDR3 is TGCGCCAGCAGCCAAGATAGGGACAGGGCAGATCATAATGAGCAGTTCTTC. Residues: CASSQDRDRADHNEQFF.

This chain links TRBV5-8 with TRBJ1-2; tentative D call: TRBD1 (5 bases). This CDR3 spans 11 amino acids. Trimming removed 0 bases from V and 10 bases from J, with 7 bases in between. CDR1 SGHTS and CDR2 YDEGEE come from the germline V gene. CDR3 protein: CASSLGGDYTF. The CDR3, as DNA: TGTGCCAGCAGCTTGGGAGGGGACTACACCTTC.

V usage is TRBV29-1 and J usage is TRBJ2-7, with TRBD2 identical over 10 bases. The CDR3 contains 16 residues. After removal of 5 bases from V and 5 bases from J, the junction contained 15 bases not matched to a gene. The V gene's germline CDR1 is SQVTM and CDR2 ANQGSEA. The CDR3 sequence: CSVRRVAGGYAHEQYF. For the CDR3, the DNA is TGCAGCGTTAGGCGAGTAGCGGGAGGTTATGCCCACGAGCAGTACTTC.

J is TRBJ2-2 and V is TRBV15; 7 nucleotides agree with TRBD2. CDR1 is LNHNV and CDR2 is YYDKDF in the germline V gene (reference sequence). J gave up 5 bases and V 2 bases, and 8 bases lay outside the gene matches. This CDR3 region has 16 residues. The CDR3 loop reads CATSRRGDPGTGELFF. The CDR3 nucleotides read TGTGCCACCAGCAGACGGGGGGACCCAGGGACCGGGGAGCTGTTTTTT.

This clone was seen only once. This chain's CDR3 is CAWGRGLAGPSTDTQYF. The CDR3, as DNA: TGTGCCTGGGGGAGGGGCCTAGCGGGACCTAGCACAGATACGCAGTATTTT. The chain combines TRBV30 with TRBJ2-3; TRBD2 aligns across 9 bases. Per the germline V gene, CDR1 is GTSNPN and CDR2 is SVGIG (reference sequence). V lost 5 bases and J lost 0; bases outside the gene matches: 12. This CDR3 is 17 amino acids long.

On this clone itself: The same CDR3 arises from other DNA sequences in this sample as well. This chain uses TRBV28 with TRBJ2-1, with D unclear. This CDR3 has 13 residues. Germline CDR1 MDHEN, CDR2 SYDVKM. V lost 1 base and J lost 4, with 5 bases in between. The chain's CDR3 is CASSLSGYNEQFF. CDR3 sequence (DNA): TGTGCCAGCAGTTTATCTGGGTACAATGAGCAGTTCTTC.

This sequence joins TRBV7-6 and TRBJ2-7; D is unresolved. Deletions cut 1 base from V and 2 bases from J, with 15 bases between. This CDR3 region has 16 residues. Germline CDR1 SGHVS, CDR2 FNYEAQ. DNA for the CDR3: TGTGCCAGCAGCTTAGAGGTAGGCCTTGGCACCTACGAGCAGTACTTC. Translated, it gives CASSLEVGLGTYEQYF.

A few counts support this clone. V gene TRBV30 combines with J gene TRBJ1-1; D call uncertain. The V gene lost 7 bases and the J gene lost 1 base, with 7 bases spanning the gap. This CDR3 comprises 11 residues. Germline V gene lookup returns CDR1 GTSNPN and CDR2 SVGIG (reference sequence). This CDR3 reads CASLANTEAFF. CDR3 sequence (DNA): TGTGCCTCCCTAGCGAACACTGAAGCTTTCTTT.